The 10 T cell receptor beta chains given below trace back to one sample, sequenced in a study of cytomegalovirus exposure and HLA in healthy donors. A multiplex PCR was run with 60 Vbeta primers and 13 Jbeta primers. The data were produced by immunoSEQ multiplex PCR, yet TCRdb's version contains in-frame clones alone and is incomplete. The sample carries approximately 99,000 clones, 70% to 75% recorded once. The sample was PBMCs. The receptors were sampled from a man aged 40-49 years in good health and CMV-seronegative.

The rearrangement joins TRBV20-1 to TRBJ2-5, with TRBD1 as a possible D gene (6 bases). The CDR3 runs 11 residues. V shed 8 bases and J shed 5 bases, with 12 bases lying between them. In germline, CDR1 is DFQATT, CDR2 SNEGSKA (reference sequence). The CDR3 loop reads CSSPRGETQYF. The CDR3 DNA is TGCAGTTCTCCAAGGGGGGAGACCCAGTACTTC.

The chain couples TRBV6-5 to TRBJ1-2, with D perhaps matching TRBD1 (5 bases). Trimming pared 6 bases from V and 4 bases from J, leaving 15 bases between. Germline V gene data show CDR1 as MNHEY and CDR2 as SVGAGI. The CDR3 sequence is 14 residues long. CDR3 nucleotides: TGTGCCAGCAGCCCAGACAGTCTTTCCTATGGCTACACCTTC. Translating it yields CASSPDSLSYGYTF.

This rearrangement joins TRBV9 to TRBJ2-3, with 7 bases fitting TRBD2. Germline V gene sequence: CDR1 SGDLS, CDR2 YYNGEE. The trim removed 0 bases at V and 9 bases at J, leaving 1 base unmatched. This CDR3 contains 12 residues. CDR3 protein: CASSVGGGTQYF. The DNA of the CDR3 is TGTGCCAGCAGCGTAGGGGGAGGGACGCAGTATTTT.

V gene TRBV28 combines with J gene TRBJ2-6; D is perhaps TRBD1 (6 bases). The CDR3 runs to 15 residues. Germline lookup yields CDR1 MDHEN and CDR2 SYDVKM. Deletions cut 4 bases from V and 1 base from J, with 8 bases between. The CDR3 sequence is CASSYQGSGANVLTF. Written as DNA, the CDR3 is TGTGCCAGCAGTTATCAGGGGTCTGGGGCCAACGTCCTGACTTTC.

This clone was detected only a few times. In nucleotides, the CDR3 is TGTGCCAGCAAACGGGGGGCCCAAGAGACCCAGTACTTC. Its protein is CASKRGAQETQYF. The rearrangement joins TRBV2 to TRBJ2-5; TRBD2 might be the D (7 bases). The CDR3 sequence is 13 residues long. Trimming pared 7 bases from V and 1 base from J, leaving 10 bases between. Per the germline V gene, CDR1 is SNHLY and CDR2 is FYNNEI.

The CDR3 reads CASSPGGTEAFF. The CDR3 nucleotides read TGTGCCAGCAGCCCAGGGGGCACTGAAGCTTTCTTT. The chain carries TRBV11-2 and TRBJ1-1; 7 bases fit TRBD1. The CDR3 consists of 12 residues. With V trimmed by 5 bases and J by 4 bases, 1 base remained unmatched. In germline, CDR1 is SGHAT, CDR2 FQNNGV.

In nucleotides, the CDR3 is TGTGCCAGCAGGTCGTGGCGGTCTGGAAACACCATATATTTT. Encoded protein: CASRSWRSGNTIYF. V usage is TRBV6-1 and J usage is TRBJ1-3; no firm D call. Germline-derived CDR1 and CDR2 are MNHNS and SASEGT. V was pared by 6 bases and J by 1 base, with 10 bases between. The CDR3 is made up of 14 amino acids.

The CDR3 nucleotides read TGTGCCAGCAGTGAAAGCGCGGACACCGCCTACGAGCAGTACTTC. Translation: CASSESADTAYEQYF. This chain links TRBV2 with TRBJ2-7, with D possibly TRBD1 on 5 matching bases. This CDR3 is 15 amino acids long. V lost 2 bases to trimming and J lost 2 bases, with 13 bases between them. CDR1 and CDR2 from the germline V gene are SNHLY and FYNNEI.

The V and J genes are TRBV28 and TRBJ2-3; no firm D call. Germline CDR1 reads MDHEN; CDR2 reads SYDVKM. Trimming removed 10 bases from V and 0 bases from J, with 11 bases in between. There are 13 residues in the CDR3. CDR3 in amino acids: CATRISSTDTQYF. The CDR3 region has the DNA TGTGCCACGAGGATTTCTAGCACAGATACGCAGTATTTT.

The chain is built from TRBV5-6 and TRBJ2-3; tentatively, D is TRBD2 (5 bases). The CDR3 has 14 amino acids. Germline V gene lookup returns CDR1 SGHDT and CDR2 YYEEEE. V lost 4 bases to trimming and J lost 2 bases, with 11 bases between them. CDR3 amino acids: CASSLDLYTDTQYF. In DNA, the CDR3 is TGTGCCAGCAGCCTGGACTTATACACAGATACGCAGTATTTT.